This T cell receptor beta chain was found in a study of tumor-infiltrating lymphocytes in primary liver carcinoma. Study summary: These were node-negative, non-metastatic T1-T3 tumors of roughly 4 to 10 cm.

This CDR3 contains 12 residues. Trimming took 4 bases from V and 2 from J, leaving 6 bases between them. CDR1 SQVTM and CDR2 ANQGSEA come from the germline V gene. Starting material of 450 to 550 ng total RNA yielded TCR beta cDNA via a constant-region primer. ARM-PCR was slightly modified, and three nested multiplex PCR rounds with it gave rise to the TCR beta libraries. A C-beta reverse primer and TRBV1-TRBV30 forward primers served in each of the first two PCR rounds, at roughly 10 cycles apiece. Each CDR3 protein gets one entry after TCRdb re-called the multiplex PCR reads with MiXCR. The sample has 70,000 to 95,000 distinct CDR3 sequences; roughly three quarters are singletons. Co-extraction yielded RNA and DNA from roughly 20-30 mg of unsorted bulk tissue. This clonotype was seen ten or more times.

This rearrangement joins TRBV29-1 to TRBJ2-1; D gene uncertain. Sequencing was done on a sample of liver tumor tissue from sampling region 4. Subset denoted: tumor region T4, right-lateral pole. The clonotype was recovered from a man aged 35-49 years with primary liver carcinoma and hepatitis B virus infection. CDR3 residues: CSVVPTYNEQFF. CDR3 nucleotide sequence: TGCAGCGTTGTCCCAACCTACAATGAGCAGTTCTTC.